This TCR beta chain was found in a study of blood T cell repertoires in COVID-19. Study as a whole: COVID-19 samples, acute and convalescent, were from the United States, Italy and Spain.

As originally analysed: Reference gene primer amplification gave estimated nucleated cell counts. Measured with immunoSEQ multiplex PCR; TCRdb has only the in-frame clones, and not every one. Clonal size and the V and J genes are those of that table, whereas D and trimming came from the DNA. Here the sample spans about 250,000 clones, 75% to 90% being singletons. The CDR3 spans 15 residues. J was trimmed by 6 bases and V by 3 bases; bases with no gene match: 8. Germline CDR1 and CDR2: SGHTA and FQGNSA. This TCR came from a woman between 40 and 50 years old who had recovered from COVID-19. The gene calls are TRBV7-2 and TRBJ2-7, with 10 bases identical to TRBD1. Sequenced sample: peripheral blood. DNA of the CDR3: TGTGCCAGCAGCTTCAAACGGGGACAGGGGTCCGAGCAGTACTTC. This sequence encodes CASSFKRGQGSEQYF.